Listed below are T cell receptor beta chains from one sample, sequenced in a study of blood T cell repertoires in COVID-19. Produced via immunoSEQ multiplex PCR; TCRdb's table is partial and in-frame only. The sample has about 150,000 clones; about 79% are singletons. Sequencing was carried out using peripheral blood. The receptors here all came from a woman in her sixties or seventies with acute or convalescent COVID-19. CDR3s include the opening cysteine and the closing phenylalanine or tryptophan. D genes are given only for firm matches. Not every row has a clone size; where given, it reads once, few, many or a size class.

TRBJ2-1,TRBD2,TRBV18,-,CASSPMVAGDNEQFF,TGTGCCAGCTCACCAATGGTAGCGGGGGATAATGAGCAGTTCTTC
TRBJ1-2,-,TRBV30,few,CAWSVNSGYGYTF,TGTGCCTGGAGTGTGAACAGCGGGTATGGCTACACCTTC
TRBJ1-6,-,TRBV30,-,CACGRSNSPLHF,TGTGCCTGTGGACGGTCGAATTCACCCCTCCACTTT
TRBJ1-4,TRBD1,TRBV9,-,CASSVTGVTNEKLFF,TGTGCCAGCAGCGTAACAGGGGTCACTAATGAAAAACTGTTTTTT
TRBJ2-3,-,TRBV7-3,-,CASSLTGGGAKDTQYF,TGTGCCAGCAGCTTAACGGGAGGGGGGGCCAAAGATACGCAGTATTTT
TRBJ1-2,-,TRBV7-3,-,CASSSGVGEDGYTF,TGTGCCAGCAGCTCCGGGGTGGGTGAGGATGGCTACACCTTC
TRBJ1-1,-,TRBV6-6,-,CASSQDRRTAFF,TGTGCCAGCAGTCAGGACAGACGGACAGCTTTCTTT
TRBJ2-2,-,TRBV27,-,CASSLNRETGELFF,TGTGCCAGCAGTTTAAACAGGGAAACCGGGGAGCTGTTTTTT
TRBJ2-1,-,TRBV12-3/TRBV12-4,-,CASSSGNEQFF,TGTGCCAGCAGTTCCGGTAATGAGCAGTTCTTC
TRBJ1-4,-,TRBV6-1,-,CASSDWYIDEKLFF,TGTGCCAGCAGTGATTGGTACATCGATGAAAAACTGTTTTTT